This T cell receptor (beta chain) derives from a study of blood T cell repertoires in COVID-19. Whole-study context: COVID-19 samples from acute and convalescent phases originated in the United States, Italy and Spain. Sources were T cells, B-cell-depleted T cells, or PBMCs; the material itself was cDNA or gDNA.

Trimming removed 4 bases from V and 3 bases from J, with 4 bases in between. The CDR3 extends over 13 amino acids. The germline CDR1 and CDR2 sequences are LGHDT and YNNKEL (reference sequence). Libraries were prepared by immunoSEQ multiplex PCR; TCRdb keeps only in-frame clonotypes and omits some of them. Of more than 25,000 clones listed, approximately 84% were seen once; the top ten hold about 44%. Sequenced: peripheral blood. The V call is TRBV3-1 (or the pseudogene TRBV3-2), the J call TRBJ2-6; D remains ambiguous. This receptor was obtained from a woman over 75 with acute or convalescent COVID-19. The CDR3 loop reads CASSPSGANVLTF. As DNA, the CDR3 is TGTGCCAGCAGCCCGAGTGGGGCCAACGTCCTGACTTTC.